This T cell receptor (beta chain) was recovered during a study of somatic mutations in cytotoxic T cells in rheumatoid arthritis. Study results and caveats: Within 8 of 65 patients, the single biggest CD8+ clone made up more than 20% of CD8+ cells.

This CDR3 is 11 amino acids long. CDR1 is SGHVS, CDR2 FNYEAQ, per germline. The sample holds a few counts of this clone. The antigen is undetermined. Produced via immunoSEQ multiplex PCR; TCRdb's table is partial and in-frame only. The sample includes 6,000 to 8,000 clones, approximately 86% of them seen just once. Sequenced sample: CD8+ T cells sorted from blood. The chain has TRBV7-6 and TRBJ2-7; the match to TRBD2 covers 7 bases. The source of this sequence is a man between 35 and 55 years old with rheumatoid arthritis. CDR3 residues: CAVGGTYEQYV. The CDR3 DNA sequence: TGTGCAGTGGGGGGGACTTACGAGCAGTACGTC.